Ten or more counts support the clone carrying this T cell receptor beta chain. TCR alpha and beta CDR3 regions were amplified from RNA using iRepertoire nested multiplex PCR. One entry per CDR3 protein results from TCRdb running MiXCR on the multiplex PCR reads. The data show about 140,000 distinct CDR3 sequences, roughly 43% seen once. The sample comes from a study of glioma-infiltrating T cells. Trimming removed 2 bases from V and 5 bases from J, with 5 bases in between. The CDR3 runs to 11 residues. CDR1 is DFQATT, CDR2 SNEGSKA, per germline (reference sequence). The sequenced sample consisted of glioma tissue, nonneoplastic brain tissue, or PBMCs (not recorded which). The rearrangement joins TRBV20-1 to TRBJ2-3; D not resolved. This clonotype was obtained from a human donor with low-grade glioma or glioblastoma, undergoing nonglioma brain surgery, or in good health (not recorded which). The CDR3 reads CSARSEDTQYF. In DNA form, the CDR3 reads TGCAGTGCTAGAAGCGAAGATACGCAGTATTTT.